One T cell receptor (beta chain) is described in this entry. Clones were sequenced by immunoSEQ multiplex PCR, and TCRdb holds only the in-frame ones, with some missing. This table has 45,000 to 65,000 clones, around 86% appearing once. The source of the sample is a study of OX40 agonist ivuxolimab in advanced cancers. The CDR3 totals 14 residues. V lost 3 bases, J lost 4 bases, and 13 bases lay in between. Germline V lookup: CDR1 SGDLS, CDR2 YYNGEE. With baseline, cycle 4 day 1, and cycle 7 day 1 as timepoints, blood was sampled. The chain carries TRBV9 and TRBJ2-5, with D perhaps matching TRBD2 (5 bases). The clonotype originates from an adult with an advanced solid tumor such as melanoma, head and neck, liver or kidney cancer. Sequencing was performed on CD4+ or CD8+ T cells sorted from blood, taken in a trial of the OX40 agonist ivuxolimab. The DNA of the CDR3 is TGTGCCAGCAGCGCCAAGGACGGAGGAGAGACCCAGTACTTC. It codes for CASSAKDGGETQYF.